Listed below are T cell receptor beta chains from one sample, sequenced in a study of cytomegalovirus exposure and HLA in healthy donors. Sequencing was performed with immunoSEQ multiplex PCR; in TCRdb, only in-frame clones are kept and a portion is missing. The sample has 120,000 to 150,000 clones, approximately 79% seen once. The sequencing input was PBMCs. These receptors all stem from a woman aged 25 to 39 in good health and CMV-seronegative. Each CDR3 is given without its conserved first and last residue.

v_gene: TRBV6-5; j_gene: TRBJ2-1; CDR3aa: ASSQGDSNNEQF
v_gene: TRBV29-1; j_gene: TRBJ1-2; CDR3aa: SVEDLEGADGYT
v_gene: TRBV19; j_gene: TRBJ2-7; CDR3aa: ASSTQVSSYEQY
v_gene: TRBV10-3; j_gene: TRBJ2-7; CDR3aa: AISDGTPSSYEQY
v_gene: TRBV11-2; j_gene: TRBJ2-7; CDR3aa: ASSFRRGFYEQY
v_gene: TRBV15; j_gene: TRBJ1-1; CDR3aa: ATSSKGQGLSRTLPNTEAF
v_gene: TRBV7-9; j_gene: TRBJ1-2; CDR3aa: ASSVGQGGGYGYT
v_gene: TRBV9; j_gene: TRBJ2-1; CDR3aa: ASSPRGGGNEQF
v_gene: TRBV19; j_gene: TRBJ1-5; CDR3aa: ASSSGSGGNQPQH
v_gene: TRBV19; j_gene: TRBJ2-2; CDR3aa: ASSPTGGVYTGELF
v_gene: TRBV5-1; j_gene: TRBJ2-5; CDR3aa: ASSLVDTKLFQETRY
v_gene: TRBV7-9; j_gene: TRBJ2-1; CDR3aa: ASNLAGQGNNEQF
v_gene: TRBV4-1; j_gene: TRBJ2-5; CDR3aa: ASSPSGGGKQETQY
v_gene: TRBV5-6; j_gene: TRBJ1-2; CDR3aa: ASSREVRTGTYGYT
v_gene: TRBV2; j_gene: TRBJ1-4; CDR3aa: ASIPGTGSGGLF
v_gene: TRBV30; j_gene: TRBJ1-2; CDR3aa: AGGTGTNGYT
v_gene: TRBV5-4; j_gene: TRBJ1-1; CDR3aa: ASSLLVRGTEAF
v_gene: TRBV27; j_gene: TRBJ2-7; CDR3aa: ASSPSRGPYEQY
v_gene: TRBV4-2; j_gene: TRBJ2-5; CDR3aa: ARAQRETQY
v_gene: TRBV2; j_gene: TRBJ2-7; CDR3aa: ANSERPLAGGEQY
v_gene: TRBV6-5; j_gene: TRBJ1-1; CDR3aa: ASSSPGTEAF
v_gene: TRBV19; j_gene: TRBJ1-1; CDR3aa: ASSPPGVGLNTEAF
v_gene: TRBV7-6; j_gene: TRBJ1-1; CDR3aa: ASSANPGGTEAF
v_gene: TRBV5-1; j_gene: TRBJ2-2; CDR3aa: ASSETGSTGELF
v_gene: TRBV11-2; j_gene: TRBJ2-1; CDR3aa: ASSLRQGIMDEQF
v_gene: TRBV13; j_gene: TRBJ2-7; CDR3aa: ASSLRGSPYEQY
v_gene: TRBV5-6; j_gene: TRBJ1-1; CDR3aa: ASSLAEVLLTEAF
v_gene: TRBV4-1; j_gene: TRBJ2-5; CDR3aa: ASSPRLGETQY
v_gene: TRBV2; j_gene: TRBJ1-1; CDR3aa: ASSDRWNTEAF
v_gene: TRBV19; j_gene: TRBJ1-2; CDR3aa: ASSLSRTGGGYT
v_gene: TRBV5-6; j_gene: TRBJ1-2; CDR3aa: ASSLLGPYGYT
v_gene: TRBV6-1; j_gene: TRBJ1-6; CDR3aa: ASRPGRENSPLH
v_gene: TRBV5-1; j_gene: TRBJ2-7; CDR3aa: ASSLGQGAYYEQY
v_gene: TRBV6-5; j_gene: TRBJ1-1; CDR3aa: ASNDRMGANTEAF
v_gene: TRBV2; j_gene: TRBJ2-7; CDR3aa: ASSGRGGITSYEQY
v_gene: TRBV14; j_gene: TRBJ1-2; CDR3aa: ASSQVTGSYGYT
v_gene: TRBV19; j_gene: TRBJ1-2; CDR3aa: ASSPGQGADYGYT
v_gene: TRBV27; j_gene: TRBJ1-1; CDR3aa: ASSFGQDTPLPEAF
v_gene: TRBV5-1; j_gene: TRBJ2-2; CDR3aa: ASSLFPIGGRSTGELF
v_gene: TRBV5-6; j_gene: TRBJ1-4; CDR3aa: ASSSTGPNEKLF
v_gene: TRBV7-8; j_gene: TRBJ2-2; CDR3aa: ASSPRLAGGTGELF
v_gene: TRBV5-4; j_gene: TRBJ1-2; CDR3aa: ASSPDRDYGYT
v_gene: TRBV15; j_gene: TRBJ1-1; CDR3aa: ATSRSLTGASSDTEAF
v_gene: TRBV29-1; j_gene: TRBJ1-1; CDR3aa: SVVKATNTEAF
v_gene: TRBV30; j_gene: TRBJ1-4; CDR3aa: AWSTTREKLF